The rows below give T cell receptor beta chains drawn from one sample of a study of OX40 agonist ivuxolimab in advanced cancers. The table came from immunoSEQ multiplex PCR; TCRdb's copy has only in-frame clones and leaves some out. The sample holds some 52,000 clones, about 93% seen once. The sequencing here drew on CD4+ or CD8+ T cells sorted from blood, taken in a trial of the OX40 agonist ivuxolimab. The receptors were gathered from an adult with an advanced solid tumor such as melanoma, head and neck, liver or kidney cancer. Each CDR3 is given with its conserved first and last residue. The D gene is left open where the match is weak. Some rows have no size entry. The others give once, few or many, or a class for an expanded clone.

v_gene	j_gene	d_gene	abundance	CDR3nt	CDR3aa
TRBV6-1	TRBJ2-7	.	.	TGTGCCAGCAGTGAGACAGTACTGAGCTCCTACGAGCAGTACTTC	CASSETVLSSYEQYF
TRBV11-2	TRBJ1-2	.	.	TGTGCCAGCAGCTTGGCCGGGGGCAGATATGGCTACACCTTC	CASSLAGGRYGYTF
TRBV6-5	TRBJ2-3	.	once	TGTGCCAGCTCCGTTGGACAGACTAGCACAGATACGCAGTATTTT	CASSVGQTSTDTQYF
TRBV6-5	TRBJ2-3	.	.	TGTGCCAGCAGTTTAGGCACCCTCACAGATACGCAGTATTTT	CASSLGTLTDTQYF
TRBV6-5	TRBJ2-7	TRBD1	.	TGTGCCAGCACCACGACGACAGGGTACGAGTACTTC	CASTTTTGYEYF
TRBV5-6	TRBJ2-7	.	.	TGTGCCAGCAGTTCCTTATCCCCCGAGCAGTACTTC	CASSSLSPEQYF
TRBV19	TRBJ2-1	.	.	TGTGCCAGTAGTATCGTCCTAGGGAGCTCCTACAATGAGCAGTTCTTC	CASSIVLGSSYNEQFF
TRBV11-2	TRBJ1-1	.	.	TGTGCCAGCAGCTTTGCCGGGGTTGATACTGAAGCTTTCTTT	CASSFAGVDTEAFF
TRBV5-6	TRBJ1-4	TRBD1	.	TGTGCCAGCAGCTTAGGAACAGGGGGCCCTGAAAAACTGTTTTTT	CASSLGTGGPEKLFF
TRBV5-5	TRBJ1-1	.	.	TGTGCCAGCAGCTTTCGGACCGCGGTAGGCACTGAAGCTTTCTTT	CASSFRTAVGTEAFF
TRBV21-1	TRBJ1-5	.	.	TGTGCCAGCAGCAAAGAAAGGGGGGTTCCTAGCAATCAGCCCCAGCATTTT	CASSKERGVPSNQPQHF
TRBV9	TRBJ2-7	.	once	TGTGCCAGCAGCGACCTTTTGGGGGCGGTTCTAGGCGAGCAGTACTTC	CASSDLLGAVLGEQYF
TRBV6-5	TRBJ2-1	.	.	TGTGCCAGCAGTTACGGCCATGAGCAGTTCTTC	CASSYGHEQFF
TRBV27	TRBJ2-5	TRBD2	.	TGTGCCAGCAGCCTAGGGACTAGCGTGGATGGGGAGACCCAGTACTTC	CASSLGTSVDGETQYF
TRBV4-3	TRBJ2-1	.	.	TGCGCCAGCAGCCCCGAGGCGGTCTACAATGAGCAGTTCTTC	CASSPEAVYNEQFF
TRBV6-5	TRBJ1-2	.	.	TGTGCCAGCAGTTACTCCACCCTAAACTATGGCTACACCTTC	CASSYSTLNYGYTF
TRBV27	TRBJ2-7	.	.	TGTGCCAGCAGTACCCGGCCAGCCGGCGAGCAGTACTTC	CASSTRPAGEQYF
TRBV4-1	TRBJ2-7	.	.	TGCGCCAGCAGCCAAGATCCCCTCGGGGTCGGCGAGCAGTACTTC	CASSQDPLGVGEQYF
TRBV13	TRBJ2-3	.	.	TGTGCCAGCCGGGATAGAGGGTGGTCAAGCACAGATACGCAGTATTTT	CASRDRGWSSTDTQYF
TRBV2	TRBJ1-2	.	once	TGTGCCAGCAGTGGGAACCACCGTCACCTCAGGGAGAATGGCTACACCTTC	CASSGNHRHLRENGYTF
TRBV5-6	TRBJ2-2	TRBD1	.	TGTGCCAGCAGCTTGGAACTCAGGGGGCGCCCCGGGGAGCTGTTTTTT	CASSLELRGRPGELFF
TRBV11-2	TRBJ2-3	TRBD1	.	TGTGCCAGCACCTCCCCGACACCTGGACAGGTTTGGACAGATACGCAGTATTTT	CASTSPTPGQVWTDTQYF